This TCR beta chain stems from a study of cytomegalovirus exposure and HLA in healthy donors. Libraries were prepared by immunoSEQ multiplex PCR; TCRdb keeps only in-frame clonotypes and omits some of them. The table includes 100,000 to 150,000 clones, 90% to 97% detected once. Trimming pared 7 bases from V and 2 bases from J, leaving 14 bases between. There are 15 residues in the CDR3. CDR1 is MNHEY and CDR2 is SVGAGI in the germline V gene. The chain combines TRBV6-5 with TRBJ2-2; possibly TRBD2 for D (7 bases). The sequenced sample was PBMCs. The TCR sequence derives from a man aged 18 to 30 in good health and CMV-seronegative. Here the CDR3 reads CASTGGGVNTGELFF. The CDR3 coding sequence is TGTGCCAGCACCGGAGGGGGGGTCAACACCGGGGAGCTGTTTTTT.